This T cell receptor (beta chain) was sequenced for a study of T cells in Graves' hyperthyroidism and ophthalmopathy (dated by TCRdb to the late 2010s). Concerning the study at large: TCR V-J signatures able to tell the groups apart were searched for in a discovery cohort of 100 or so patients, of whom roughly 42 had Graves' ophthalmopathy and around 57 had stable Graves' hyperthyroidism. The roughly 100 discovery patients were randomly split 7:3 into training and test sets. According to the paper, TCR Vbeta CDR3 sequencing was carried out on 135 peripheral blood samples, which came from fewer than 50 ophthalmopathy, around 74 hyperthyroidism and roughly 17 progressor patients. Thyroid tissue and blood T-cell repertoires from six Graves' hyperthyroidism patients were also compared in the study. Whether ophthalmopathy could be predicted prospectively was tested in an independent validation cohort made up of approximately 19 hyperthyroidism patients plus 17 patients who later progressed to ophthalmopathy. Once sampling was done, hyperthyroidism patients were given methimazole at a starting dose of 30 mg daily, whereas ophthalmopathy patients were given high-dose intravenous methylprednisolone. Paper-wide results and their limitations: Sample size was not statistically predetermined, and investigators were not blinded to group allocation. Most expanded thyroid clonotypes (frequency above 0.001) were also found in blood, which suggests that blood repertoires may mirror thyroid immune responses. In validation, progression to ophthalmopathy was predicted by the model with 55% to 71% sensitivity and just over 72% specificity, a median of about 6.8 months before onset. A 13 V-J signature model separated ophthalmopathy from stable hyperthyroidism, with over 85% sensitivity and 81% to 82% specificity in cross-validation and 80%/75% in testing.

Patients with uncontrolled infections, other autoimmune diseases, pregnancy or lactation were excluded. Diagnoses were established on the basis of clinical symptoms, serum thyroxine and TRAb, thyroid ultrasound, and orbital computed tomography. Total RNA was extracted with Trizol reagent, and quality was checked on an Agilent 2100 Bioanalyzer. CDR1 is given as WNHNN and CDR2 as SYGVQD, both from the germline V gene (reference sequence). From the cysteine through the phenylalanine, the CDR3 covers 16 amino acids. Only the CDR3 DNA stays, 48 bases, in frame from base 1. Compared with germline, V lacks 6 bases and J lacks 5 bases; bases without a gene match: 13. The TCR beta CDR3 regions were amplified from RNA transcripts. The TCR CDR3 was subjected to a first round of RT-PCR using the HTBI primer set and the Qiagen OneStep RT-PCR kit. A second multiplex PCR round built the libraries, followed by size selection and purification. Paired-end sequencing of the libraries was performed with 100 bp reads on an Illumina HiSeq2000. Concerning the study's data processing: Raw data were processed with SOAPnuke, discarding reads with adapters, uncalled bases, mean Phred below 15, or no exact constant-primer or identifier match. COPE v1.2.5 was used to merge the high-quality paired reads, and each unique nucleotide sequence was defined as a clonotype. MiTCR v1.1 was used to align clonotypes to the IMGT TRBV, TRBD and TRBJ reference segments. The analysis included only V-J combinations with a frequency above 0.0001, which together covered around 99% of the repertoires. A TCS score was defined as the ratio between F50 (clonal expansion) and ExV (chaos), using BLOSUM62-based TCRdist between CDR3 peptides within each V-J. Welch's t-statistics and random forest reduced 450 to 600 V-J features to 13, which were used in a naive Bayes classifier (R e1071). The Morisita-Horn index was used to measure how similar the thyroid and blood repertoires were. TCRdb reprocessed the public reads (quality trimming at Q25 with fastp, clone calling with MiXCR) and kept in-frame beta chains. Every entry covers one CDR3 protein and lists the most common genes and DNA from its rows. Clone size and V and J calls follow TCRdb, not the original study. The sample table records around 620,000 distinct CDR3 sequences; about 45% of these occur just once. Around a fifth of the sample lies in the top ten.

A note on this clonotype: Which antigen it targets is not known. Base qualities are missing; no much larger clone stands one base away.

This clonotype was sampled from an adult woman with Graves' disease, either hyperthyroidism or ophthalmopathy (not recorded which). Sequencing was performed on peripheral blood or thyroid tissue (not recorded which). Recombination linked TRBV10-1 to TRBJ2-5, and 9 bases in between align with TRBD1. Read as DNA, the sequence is TGCGCCAGCAGCAGCACCTCAGGACAGGGGTTGGAGACCCAGTACTTC. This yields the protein CASSSTSGQGLETQYF.